Listed below are T cell receptor beta chains from one sample, sequenced in a study of blood T cell repertoires in COVID-19. Sequencing used immunoSEQ multiplex PCR; TCRdb keeps in-frame clones, though not all of them. The repertoire holds about 93,000 clones, roughly 90% seen once, with around 1.5% in the top ten. Sequenced material: peripheral blood. Receptors originate from a human donor with active COVID-19. The donor label of this sample is uncertain. The CDR3 runs from the conserved cysteine through the conserved F or W. A D gene is named only where the DNA matches it firmly. Rows may omit the clone size; those that give it use once, few, many or a size class.

CDR3nt	CDR3aa	abundance	v_gene	j_gene	d_gene
TGTGCCAGCAGCTTGGTAACAGCCATGAACACTGAAGCTTTCTTT	CASSLVTAMNTEAFF	.	TRBV5-6	TRBJ1-1	.
TGCGCCAGCAGCTTTGGCCAGGGCACCGGGGAGCTGTTTTTT	CASSFGQGTGELFF	.	TRBV5-1	TRBJ2-2	.
TGTGCCAGCAGTGAAGACAGGGGGAATGAGCAGTTCTTC	CASSEDRGNEQFF	.	TRBV6-1	TRBJ2-1	TRBD1
TGTGCCAGCAGCTTAGAATGGTCTACCTTCACAGATACGCAGTATTTT	CASSLEWSTFTDTQYF	once	TRBV7-2	TRBJ2-3	.
TGTGCCAGCAGCCCCAATGTGCGGGGGCCTCTGAGCTCCTACAATGAGCAGTTCTTC	CASSPNVRGPLSSYNEQFF	.	TRBV3-1/TRBV3-2	TRBJ2-1	.
TGTGCCAGCAGCCAAGAAATCACAGGCTACACCGGGGAGCTGTTTTTT	CASSQEITGYTGELFF	.	TRBV3-1/TRBV3-2	TRBJ2-2	.
TGTGCCAGCAGCCCCCCCCGGGGAAACATTCAGTACTTC	CASSPPRGNIQYF	once	TRBV28	TRBJ2-4	.
TGCGCCAGCAGCCTACCGGGACAGGGTAACAATGAGCAGTTCTTC	CASSLPGQGNNEQFF	.	TRBV4-1	TRBJ2-1	TRBD1
TGTGCCAGCAGTTCCCCAACGGGGGGGCCCCAGGTGACCCAGTACTTC	CASSSPTGGPQVTQYF	.	TRBV6-2/TRBV6-3	TRBJ2-5	TRBD2
TGTGCCAGCCAACAGGTCATCTATGGCTACACCTTC	CASQQVIYGYTF	.	TRBV28	TRBJ1-2	.
TGTGCCAGCCAGGCACTCAGGGGGCCGAACACCGGGGAGCTGTTTTTT	CASQALRGPNTGELFF	.	TRBV27	TRBJ2-2	TRBD1
TGCAGTGCTAGAGGTATTGAGCAGTTCTTC	CSARGIEQFF	once	TRBV20-1	TRBJ2-1	.
TGTGCCAGCAGTTTGTGGGGGGGCCCCTACGAGCAGTACTTC	CASSLWGGPYEQYF	.	TRBV27	TRBJ2-7	.
TGCGCCAGCAGAAGGACAGGGGATTTCAACACTGAAGCTTTCTTT	CASRRTGDFNTEAFF	.	TRBV5-1	TRBJ1-1	TRBD1
TGTGCCAGCAGCCCCCAAATACTAGCCAAAAACATTCAGTACTTC	CASSPQILAKNIQYF	once	TRBV7-9	TRBJ2-4	.
TGTGCCAGTAGCCCGGGTCTCTCTGGAAACACCATATATTTT	CASSPGLSGNTIYF	.	TRBV19	TRBJ1-3	.
TGTGCCAGCAGCGTCGACAGGGGAGGGAACACTGAAGCTTTCTTT	CASSVDRGGNTEAFF	.	TRBV9	TRBJ1-1	TRBD1
TGTGCCAGCAGCTTACCTAGCGGGGGACTAAGATCTAGCACAGATACGCAGTATTTT	CASSLPSGGLRSSTDTQYF	.	TRBV7-9	TRBJ2-3	TRBD2
TGTGCCAGTAGTCCCGGACAGGTTAACACTGAAGCTTTCTTT	CASSPGQVNTEAFF	once	TRBV19	TRBJ1-1	TRBD1
TGTGCCAGCAGCTTGTCGGGGGTCTATGGCTACACCTTC	CASSLSGVYGYTF	.	TRBV5-5	TRBJ1-2	.
TGTGCCAGCAGCCCACGACAGACGAACACTGAAGCTTTCTTT	CASSPRQTNTEAFF	.	TRBV7-2	TRBJ1-1	.
TGTGCCAGCAGTTACGGACTCATGTATGGCTACACCTTC	CASSYGLMYGYTF	.	TRBV6-6	TRBJ1-2	.
TGTGCCTGGGGAGGACAGGGGGTTTCACCCCTCCACTTT	CAWGGQGVSPLHF	.	TRBV30	TRBJ1-6	TRBD1
TGTGCCAGCAGCCAGCCAGCGGGGACATACAATGAGCAGTTCTTC	CASSQPAGTYNEQFF	.	TRBV5-6	TRBJ2-1	.
TGTGCCAGCAGCCGGGGAGGGGCAACCTACGAGCAGTACTTC	CASSRGGATYEQYF	once	TRBV7-6	TRBJ2-7	TRBD2
TGCGCCAGCAGCGCACAGGGGGCTCCGGCGAACACCGGGGAGCTGTTTTTT	CASSAQGAPANTGELFF	.	TRBV5-1	TRBJ2-2	TRBD1